This T cell receptor (beta chain) was captured in a study of control samples from healthy donors and cancer patients. This CDR3 contains 15 residues. CDR1 and CDR2 (germline): SNHLY, FYNNEI. Deletions cut 6 bases from V and 0 bases from J, with 9 bases between. The assay was immunoSEQ multiplex PCR, and TCRdb's table has in-frame clones only and misses some. The table lists tens of thousands of clones, roughly 87% of them singletons. The sequence came from a man between 60 and 75 years old with colorectal cancer. The sample consisted of PBMCs. The chain links TRBV2 to TRBJ2-6; D not certain. The CDR3 here is CASRPGGSGANVLTF. CDR3 nucleotides: TGTGCCAGCAGGCCGGGCGGCTCTGGGGCCAACGTCCTGACTTTC.